This T cell receptor beta chain emerged from a study of CD8+ T cells in alopecia areata. Turning to the study itself: Administration of oral tofacitinib to treated patients was at 5 to 10 mg twice daily. The tofacitinib course ran for 6 to 18 months and was followed by 6 months off drug.

Turning to this clone: Its target is unknown.

Overall study results and limits: Elevated clonality characterized lesional scalp relative to normal scalp, particularly in alopecia totalis/universalis.

V was shortened by 5 bases and J by 2 bases, with 16 bases between the two germline ends. This CDR3 comprises 15 residues. Germline CDR1 SGHDN, CDR2 FVKESK. Following extraction, RNA underwent reverse transcription to cDNA, which served as the sequencing template. Data came from immunoSEQ multiplex PCR; TCRdb stores just in-frame clones and leaves some out. The data contain about 76,000 clones, around 67% of them seen just once; the ten biggest clones take up 20% to 25%. Treatment given: oral pan-JAK inhibitor, 5-10 mg twice daily. Peripheral blood, together with lesional scalp punch biopsies, was collected from alopecia areata patients.

The clonotype comes from a human donor with alopecia areata. This sample comprised CD8+ T cells sorted from blood, obtained at week 24, from a patient treated with tofacitinib. This sequence joins TRBV14 and TRBJ2-7, with a tentative D call TRBD1 (5 bases). CDR3 sequence reads: CASSYFPQETYEQYF. The CDR3 region has the DNA TGTGCCAGCAGCTACTTCCCACAGGAGACCTACGAGCAGTACTTC.